This T cell receptor beta chain was recovered during a study of T cell repertoires in cytomegalovirus infection. At the level of the study: Matching HLA type and CMV infection were both indicated by public TCR beta signatures.

Study observations and caveats: Cumulative frequency (of public TCR beta family members) identified carriers of CMV plus the relevant HLA. Clonotype analysis showed dominance of the ex vivo response by HLA-C-restricted CMV-specific TCR beta clonotypes.

The table lists this clonotype with many counts. Antigen specificity is unknown. Per germline, CDR1 SEHNR and CDR2 FQNEAQ (reference sequence). Trimming shortened V by 7 bases and J by 0 bases, and 6 bases separated the two germline ends. The CDR3 covers 12 residues. TCRdb re-called the reads with MiXCR, one entry per CDR3 protein. The sample carries roughly 250,000 distinct CDR3 sequences, approximately 22% recorded once. The chain has TRBV7-9 and TRBJ2-5; TRBD1 or TRBD2 may be the D gene (5 bases each). The receptor's source is a human donor in good health (CMV status not recorded). Some clones in this sample may be carry-over from other donors' samples. Sequenced input: CD8+ T cells from PBMCs. The CDR3 DNA sequence: TGTGCCAGCATGGGGGACCAAGAGACCCAGTACTTC. It encodes CASMGDQETQYF.